This is a list of T cell receptor beta chains from one sample in a study of T cell responses to AZD1222 COVID-19 vaccine. The protocol was immunoSEQ multiplex PCR, while the TCRdb copy is restricted to in-frame clones and leaves out a portion. Among some 130,000 clones listed, roughly 89% were seen once. Sequencing was performed on peripheral blood, taken 28 days after the second AZD1222 dose. These receptors were collected from an adult who received the AZD1222 COVID-19 vaccine. CDR3s include the opening cysteine and the closing phenylalanine or tryptophan. Each record gives: clone size, CDR3 length, D gene, V gene, J gene, CDR3 DNA, CDR3 protein. The D gene is left open where the match is weak. Where a row states a size, it is once, few, many or the class of an expanded clone; other rows omit it.

abundance: -
len: 15
d_gene: -
v_gene: TRBV6-6
j_gene: TRBJ2-3
CDR3nt: TGTGCCAGCAGTTATAGGCAGTCCGGCACAGATACGCAGTATTTT
CDR3aa: CASSYRQSGTDTQYF

abundance: -
len: 14
d_gene: -
v_gene: TRBV6-5
j_gene: TRBJ2-2
CDR3nt: TGTGCCAGCAAGTCGATGGGGAACACCGGGGAGCTGTTTTTT
CDR3aa: CASKSMGNTGELFF

abundance: -
len: 16
d_gene: -
v_gene: TRBV6-5
j_gene: TRBJ1-2
CDR3nt: TGTGCCAGCAGTTACTCGACGGGGGTGGGTAACTATGGCTACACCTTC
CDR3aa: CASSYSTGVGNYGYTF

abundance: -
len: 15
d_gene: -
v_gene: TRBV3-1/TRBV3-2
j_gene: TRBJ1-5
CDR3nt: TGTGCCAGCAGCCAAGGGTTTGCGGGCAATCAGCCCCAGCATTTT
CDR3aa: CASSQGFAGNQPQHF

abundance: few
len: 17
d_gene: TRBD2
v_gene: TRBV18
j_gene: TRBJ2-2
CDR3nt: TGTGCCAGCTCACCACCGGGACTAGCGGGGGTCACCGGGGAGCTGTTTTTT
CDR3aa: CASSPPGLAGVTGELFF

abundance: -
len: 14
d_gene: TRBD1
v_gene: TRBV29-1
j_gene: TRBJ1-2
CDR3nt: TGCAGCGTTGAACGGGAGGGGGCAGTACATGGCTACACCTTC
CDR3aa: CSVEREGAVHGYTF

abundance: -
len: 15
d_gene: -
v_gene: TRBV7-9
j_gene: TRBJ1-4
CDR3nt: TGTGCCAGCAGCCAGCAAGGACAGTTTAATGAAAAACTGTTTTTT
CDR3aa: CASSQQGQFNEKLFF

abundance: -
len: 13
d_gene: -
v_gene: TRBV7-2
j_gene: TRBJ1-1
CDR3nt: TGTGCCAGCAGCTCCAAGGGGGGCACTGAAGCTTTCTTT
CDR3aa: CASSSKGGTEAFF

abundance: many
len: 15
d_gene: TRBD1
v_gene: TRBV11-2
j_gene: TRBJ1-5
CDR3nt: TGTGCCAGCAGCTTAGGACAGGGGGCTAATCAGCCCCAGCATTTT
CDR3aa: CASSLGQGANQPQHF

abundance: -
len: 16
d_gene: TRBD1
v_gene: TRBV30
j_gene: TRBJ1-6
CDR3nt: TGTGCCGCAGGACGTCGGCTGGGACAGGATAATTCACCCCTCCACTTT
CDR3aa: CAAGRRLGQDNSPLHF

abundance: -
len: 12
d_gene: -
v_gene: TRBV10-3
j_gene: TRBJ1-1
CDR3nt: TGTGCCATCAGTGAGTCTGCCCAGGAAGCTTTCTTT
CDR3aa: CAISESAQEAFF

abundance: -
len: 18
d_gene: TRBD2
v_gene: TRBV30
j_gene: TRBJ2-3
CDR3nt: TGTGCCTGGAGTGTAGGGGCCCGGGGTAGCGGGGGCTCAGATACGCAGTATTTT
CDR3aa: CAWSVGARGSGGSDTQYF

abundance: -
len: 15
d_gene: TRBD2
v_gene: TRBV4-3
j_gene: TRBJ2-3
CDR3nt: TGCGCCAGCAGCCACGATACTAGCGGAAGCAATACGCAGTATTTT
CDR3aa: CASSHDTSGSNTQYF

abundance: -
len: 14
d_gene: -
v_gene: TRBV21-1
j_gene: TRBJ1-1
CDR3nt: TGTGCCAGCGGCCCGGGACAGGGAGACACTGAAGCTTTCTTT
CDR3aa: CASGPGQGDTEAFF

abundance: -
len: 15
d_gene: TRBD2
v_gene: TRBV6-6
j_gene: TRBJ2-7
CDR3nt: TGTGCCAGCAGTTACCGGGCTAGCGGAGCCTACGAGCAGTACTTC
CDR3aa: CASSYRASGAYEQYF

abundance: -
len: 11
d_gene: -
v_gene: TRBV20-1
j_gene: TRBJ2-7
CDR3nt: TGCAGTGCTAGAGTTAGTACCGAGCAGTACTTC
CDR3aa: CSARVSTEQYF

abundance: -
len: 15
d_gene: -
v_gene: TRBV6-5
j_gene: TRBJ1-1
CDR3nt: TGTGCCAGCAGTTACCTGGGCGCAATAAGTCTTGAAGCTTTCTTT
CDR3aa: CASSYLGAISLEAFF

abundance: -
len: 16
d_gene: -
v_gene: TRBV6-1
j_gene: TRBJ1-6
CDR3nt: TGTGCCAGCAGTGAAGCGGAGCAGGGTTTAATGCTGCCCCTCCACTTT
CDR3aa: CASSEAEQGLMLPLHF

abundance: -
len: 14
d_gene: -
v_gene: TRBV6-5
j_gene: TRBJ1-2
CDR3nt: TGTGCCCACGGGGTGGGTACACTCACAAATGGCTACACCTTC
CDR3aa: CAHGVGTLTNGYTF

abundance: once
len: 16
d_gene: -
v_gene: TRBV28
j_gene: TRBJ1-5
CDR3nt: TGTGCCAGCAGCCAACCCCAGGGGTCGGGCAATCAGCCCCAGCATTTT
CDR3aa: CASSQPQGSGNQPQHF

abundance: -
len: 15
d_gene: TRBD1
v_gene: TRBV4-3
j_gene: TRBJ2-1
CDR3nt: TGCGCCAGCAGTGAACCGGGACAGCTATACAATGAGCAGTTCTTC
CDR3aa: CASSEPGQLYNEQFF

abundance: -
len: 16
d_gene: TRBD1
v_gene: TRBV19
j_gene: TRBJ2-5
CDR3nt: TGTGCCAGTAGTACCCGACAGGGCAGTGGCCAAGAGACCCAGTACTTC
CDR3aa: CASSTRQGSGQETQYF

abundance: -
len: 14
d_gene: TRBD2
v_gene: TRBV10-3
j_gene: TRBJ2-7
CDR3nt: TGTGCCATCTCGGGAGGCCTAGCGGAATACGAGCAGTACTTC
CDR3aa: CAISGGLAEYEQYF

abundance: -
len: 13
d_gene: -
v_gene: TRBV12-3/TRBV12-4
j_gene: TRBJ2-7
CDR3nt: TGTGCCAGCAGTTATGGCAGCTCCTACGAGCAGTACTTC
CDR3aa: CASSYGSSYEQYF

abundance: -
len: 11
d_gene: -
v_gene: TRBV7-9
j_gene: TRBJ2-2
CDR3nt: TGTGCCAGCAGCTTCTACGGGGAGCTGTTTTTT
CDR3aa: CASSFYGELFF

abundance: once
len: 15
d_gene: -
v_gene: TRBV7-9
j_gene: TRBJ2-2
CDR3nt: TGTGCCAGCAGCCTCGGGACTCTGGGCACCGGGGAGCTGTTTTTT
CDR3aa: CASSLGTLGTGELFF

abundance: -
len: 16
d_gene: TRBD2
v_gene: TRBV3-1/TRBV3-2
j_gene: TRBJ2-1
CDR3nt: TGTGCCAGCAGCCAATTCCGGACTAGCGGGGGGAATGAGCAGTTCTTC
CDR3aa: CASSQFRTSGGNEQFF

abundance: -
len: 15
d_gene: -
v_gene: TRBV11-2
j_gene: TRBJ1-5
CDR3nt: TGTGCCAGCAGCTTAGTTCCCGGTAACAATCAGCCCCAGCATTTT
CDR3aa: CASSLVPGNNQPQHF

abundance: -
len: 13
d_gene: -
v_gene: TRBV24-1
j_gene: TRBJ2-1
CDR3nt: TGTGCCACCAGTGATCGGGGGCCCAATGAGCAGTTCTTC
CDR3aa: CATSDRGPNEQFF

abundance: -
len: 18
d_gene: TRBD1
v_gene: TRBV7-6
j_gene: TRBJ1-3
CDR3nt: TGTGCCAGCAGCGTCACCCCAACAGGGGGAGGCTCTGGAAACACCATATATTTT
CDR3aa: CASSVTPTGGGSGNTIYF

abundance: -
len: 14
d_gene: -
v_gene: TRBV27
j_gene: TRBJ1-2
CDR3nt: TGTGCCAGCAGTTCGGGACGGGTTGGGTATGGCTACACCTTC
CDR3aa: CASSSGRVGYGYTF

abundance: -
len: 15
d_gene: TRBD2
v_gene: TRBV7-3
j_gene: TRBJ2-1
CDR3nt: TGTGCCAGCAGCCATAGCGGGAGCTCCTACAATGAGCAGTTCTTC
CDR3aa: CASSHSGSSYNEQFF

abundance: -
len: 14
d_gene: TRBD1
v_gene: TRBV5-6
j_gene: TRBJ1-6
CDR3nt: TGTGCCAGCAGCTTGGGGGGACAGAATTCACCCCTCCACTTT
CDR3aa: CASSLGGQNSPLHF

abundance: -
len: 16
d_gene: -
v_gene: TRBV20-1
j_gene: TRBJ1-5
CDR3nt: TGCAGTGCTAGTGGGGGCAGTTACCGAAGCAATCAGCCCCAGCATTTT
CDR3aa: CSASGGSYRSNQPQHF

abundance: -
len: 16
d_gene: TRBD1
v_gene: TRBV7-2
j_gene: TRBJ1-3
CDR3nt: TGTGCCAGCAGCTTAGAGGGGGCTGTGGGGGGAAACACCATATATTTT
CDR3aa: CASSLEGAVGGNTIYF

abundance: -
len: 15
d_gene: TRBD2
v_gene: TRBV10-1
j_gene: TRBJ2-3
CDR3nt: TGCGCCAGCAGCGTAGCGGGGGGGCCGCCAGATACGCAGTATTTT
CDR3aa: CASSVAGGPPDTQYF

abundance: -
len: 14
d_gene: TRBD1
v_gene: TRBV9
j_gene: TRBJ1-1
CDR3nt: TGTGCCAGCAGCGTAGGGACAGGGCCCACTGAAGCTTTCTTT
CDR3aa: CASSVGTGPTEAFF

abundance: once
len: 14
d_gene: TRBD2
v_gene: TRBV27
j_gene: TRBJ2-7
CDR3nt: TGTGCCAGCAGTTTGGGTAGCGGGCTCTACGAGCAGTACTTC
CDR3aa: CASSLGSGLYEQYF

abundance: -
len: 16
d_gene: -
v_gene: TRBV6-2/TRBV6-3
j_gene: TRBJ1-5
CDR3nt: TGTGCCAGCAGTTACAAGGGCAACGAAGGCAATCAGCCCCAGCATTTT
CDR3aa: CASSYKGNEGNQPQHF

abundance: -
len: 12
d_gene: -
v_gene: TRBV12-3/TRBV12-4
j_gene: TRBJ1-6
CDR3nt: TGTGCCAGCAGTTTTCGGCCCGATACCCTCCACTTT
CDR3aa: CASSFRPDTLHF